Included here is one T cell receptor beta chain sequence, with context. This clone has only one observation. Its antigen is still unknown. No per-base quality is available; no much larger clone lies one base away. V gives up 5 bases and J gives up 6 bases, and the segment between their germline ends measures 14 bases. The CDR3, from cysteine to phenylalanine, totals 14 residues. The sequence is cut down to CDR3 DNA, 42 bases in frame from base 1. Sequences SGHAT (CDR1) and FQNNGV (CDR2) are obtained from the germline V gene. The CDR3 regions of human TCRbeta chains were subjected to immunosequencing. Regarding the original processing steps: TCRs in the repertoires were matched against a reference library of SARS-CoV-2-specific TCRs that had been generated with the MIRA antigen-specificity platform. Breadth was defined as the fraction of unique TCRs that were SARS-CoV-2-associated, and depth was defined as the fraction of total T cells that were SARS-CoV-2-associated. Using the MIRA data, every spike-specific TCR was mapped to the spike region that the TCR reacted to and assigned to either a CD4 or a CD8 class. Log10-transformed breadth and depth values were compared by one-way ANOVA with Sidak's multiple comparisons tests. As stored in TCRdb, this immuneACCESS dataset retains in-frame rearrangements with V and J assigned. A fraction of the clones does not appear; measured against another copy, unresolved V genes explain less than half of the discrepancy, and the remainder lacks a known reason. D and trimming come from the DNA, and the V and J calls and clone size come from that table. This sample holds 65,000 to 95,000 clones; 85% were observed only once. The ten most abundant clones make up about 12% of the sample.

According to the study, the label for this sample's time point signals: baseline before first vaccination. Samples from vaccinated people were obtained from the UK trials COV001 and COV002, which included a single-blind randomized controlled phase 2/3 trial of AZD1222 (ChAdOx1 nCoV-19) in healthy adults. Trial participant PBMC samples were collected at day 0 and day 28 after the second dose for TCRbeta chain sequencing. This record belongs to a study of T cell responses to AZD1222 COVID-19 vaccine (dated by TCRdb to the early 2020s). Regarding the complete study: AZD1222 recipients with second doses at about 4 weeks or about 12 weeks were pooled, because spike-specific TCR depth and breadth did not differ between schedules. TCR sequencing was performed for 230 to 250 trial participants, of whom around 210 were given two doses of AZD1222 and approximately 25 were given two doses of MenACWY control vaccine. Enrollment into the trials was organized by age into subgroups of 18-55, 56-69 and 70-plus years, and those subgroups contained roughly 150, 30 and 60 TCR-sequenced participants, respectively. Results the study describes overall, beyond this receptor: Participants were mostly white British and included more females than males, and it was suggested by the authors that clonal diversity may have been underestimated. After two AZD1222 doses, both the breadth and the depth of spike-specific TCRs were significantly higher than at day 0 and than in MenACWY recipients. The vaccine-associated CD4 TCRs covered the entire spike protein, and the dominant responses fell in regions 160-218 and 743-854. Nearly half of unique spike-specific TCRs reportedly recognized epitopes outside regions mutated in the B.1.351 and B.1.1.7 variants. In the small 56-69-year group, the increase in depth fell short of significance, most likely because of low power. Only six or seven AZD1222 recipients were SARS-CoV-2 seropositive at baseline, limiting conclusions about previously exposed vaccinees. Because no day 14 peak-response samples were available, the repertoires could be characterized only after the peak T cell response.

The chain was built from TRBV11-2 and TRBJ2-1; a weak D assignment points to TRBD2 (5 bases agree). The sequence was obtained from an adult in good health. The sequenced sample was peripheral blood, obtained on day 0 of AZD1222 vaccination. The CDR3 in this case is CASSPYRRGNEQFF. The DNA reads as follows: TGTGCCAGCAGCCCCTACCGACGGGGCAATGAGCAGTTCTTC. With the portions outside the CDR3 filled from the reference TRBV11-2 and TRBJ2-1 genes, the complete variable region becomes EAGVAQSPRYKIIEKRQSVAFWCNPISGHATLYWYQQILGQGPKLLIQFQNNGVVDDSQLPKDRFSAERLKGVDSTLKIQPAKLEDSAVYLCASSPYRRGNEQFFGPGTRLTVL.